This T cell receptor (beta chain) was obtained from a study of blood T cell repertoires in COVID-19. In the study overall: Specimens from acute and convalescent COVID-19 originated in the United States, Italy and Spain. PBMCs, B-cell-depleted T cells, or T cells provided the cDNA or gDNA that made up the material.

The CDR3 has 16 residues. V lost 3 bases and J lost 3; bases outside the gene matches: 4. CDR1 is LGHNT, CDR2 FRNRAP, per germline. A Seattle source enrolled patients during active infection and followed them longitudinally. Original data processing: Estimation of nucleated cell counts relied on the amplification of reference gene primers. TCRdb keeps only in-frame clones here, not all; method: immunoSEQ multiplex PCR. Clonal size and the V and J genes are those of that table, whereas D and trimming came from the DNA. Here the sample spans roughly 480,000 clones, 80% to 90% being singletons. The TCR sequence derives from a man aged 18 to 29 with COVID-19, enrolled during active disease. Sequenced sample: peripheral blood. V and J are TRBV12-5 and TRBJ2-2; the match to TRBD2 covers 10 bases. The CDR3 DNA is TGTGCTAGTGGTTTCGCGCTAGCGGGGGACACCGGGGAGCTGTTTTTT. It encodes CASGFALAGDTGELFF.